This T cell receptor (beta chain) was identified in a study of technical replicates of blood from a few donors. Assay: immunoSEQ multiplex PCR; the TCRdb copy retains only in-frame clones and omits some. The sample contains about 63,000 clones, around nine tenths of which appear only once. This sequence originates from a human donor in good health. Some clones in this sample may be carry-over from other donors' samples. The sample was PBMCs.

CDR3 sequence: CASSQDLPYEQYF. In DNA form, the CDR3 reads TGCGCCAGCAGCCAAGATCTTCCCTACGAGCAGTACTTC. The V gene is TRBV4-1, the J gene TRBJ2-7; D not resolved. The CDR3 covers 13 residues. The V end was cut by 0 bases, the J end by 2 bases, with 5 bases between. Per the germline V gene, CDR1 is MGHRA and CDR2 is YSYEKL.